The source of this T cell receptor beta chain is a study of T-cell memory formation after mild COVID-19. TCRdb ran MiXCR on the 5' RACE reads and lists one entry per CDR3 protein. Of approximately 65,000 distinct CDR3 sequences listed, less than 9.5% are singletons. V gave up 8 bases and J gave up 0 bases, with 17 bases separating them. Germline CDR1 and CDR2: LNHDA and SQIVND (reference sequence). The CDR3 length is 16 residues. The rearrangement uses TRBV19 and TRBJ1-5; D gene ambiguous. The origin of this receptor is a man between 18 and 29 years old who had mild COVID-19 (a few samples of this study predate the infection). Cell type and time point are not known. What was sequenced was PBMCs or a T cell subset sorted from them (not recorded which). The CDR3 sequence: CASSHSFSISNQPQHF. The CDR3 DNA sequence: TGTGCCAGTTCCCATTCGTTTAGCATTAGCAATCAGCCCCAGCATTTT.